A selection of T cell receptor beta chains follows, all from one sample in a study of cytomegalovirus exposure and HLA in healthy donors. Method: immunoSEQ multiplex PCR; TCRdb's copy keeps in-frame clones and lacks some. This sample yields over 200,000 clones, of which 75% to 85% are seen a single time; roughly 2.5% belongs to the top ten. Source material: PBMCs. These receptors were obtained from a woman between 55 and 75 years old in good health and CMV-seropositive. Each CDR3 is given with its conserved first and last residue. Fields, in order: V gene, clone size, J gene, D gene, CDR3 DNA, CDR3 protein. D genes are given only for firm matches. Size is stated for part of the rows, as once, few or many counts, or as a class when the clone is expanded.

>TRBV5-4|once|TRBJ1-1|NA
TGTGCCAGCAGCTTGCACCGAGGGAACACTGAAGCTTTCTTT
CASSLHRGNTEAFF
>TRBV25-1|NA|TRBJ2-3|NA
TGTGCCAGCAGTGCCGGGAGTGATACGCAGTATTTT
CASSAGSDTQYF
>TRBV11-2|NA|TRBJ1-5|NA
TGTGCCAGCAGCTTGGGTGTGACAGGTAGTCAGCCCCAGCATTTT
CASSLGVTGSQPQHF
>TRBV2|NA|TRBJ2-3|TRBD1
TGTGCCAGCAGATCGGGGGGAGGGGACAGGGGGCCAGATACGCAGTATTTT
CASRSGGGDRGPDTQYF
>TRBV6-1|NA|TRBJ1-2|NA
TGTGCCAACCTAGACCTTCCGGGCTATGGCTACACCTTC
CANLDLPGYGYTF
>TRBV10-3|NA|TRBJ2-7|TRBD1
TGTGCCACGGGACAGGATCCACTGTTTTACGAGCAGTACTTC
CATGQDPLFYEQYF
>TRBV30|NA|TRBJ1-4|NA
TGTGCCTGGAGTGTACAGGGTGGTGAAAAACTGTTTTTT
CAWSVQGGEKLFF
>TRBV5-1|NA|TRBJ2-1|TRBD1
TGCGCCAGTCGACAGGGGGCGGGATCCTACAATGAGCAGTTCTTC
CASRQGAGSYNEQFF
>TRBV5-8|NA|TRBJ2-3|NA
TGTGCCAGCAGTTTATGGCAACACGTCCCCGATACGCAGTATTTT
CASSLWQHVPDTQYF
>TRBV7-3|NA|TRBJ2-3|TRBD1
TGTGCCAGCAGCTTAGTGACAGGGTCGGTAAATACGCAGTATTTT
CASSLVTGSVNTQYF
>TRBV9|NA|TRBJ2-5|TRBD2
TGTGCCAGCAGCGCACCGGGAGGAAGGGAAGAGACCCAGTACTTC
CASSAPGGREETQYF
>TRBV27|NA|TRBJ1-2|TRBD1
TGTGCCAGCAGTGACCGGGACAGGGTCTATGGCTACACCTTC
CASSDRDRVYGYTF
>TRBV18|NA|TRBJ2-1|TRBD2
TGTGCCAGCTCACCGGTTATAGCGGGAGGCAATGAGCAGTTCTTC
CASSPVIAGGNEQFF
>TRBV28|NA|TRBJ1-1|NA
TGTGCCAGCAGCCTCCGGGCGGGCCTGAACACTGAAGCTTTCTTT
CASSLRAGLNTEAFF